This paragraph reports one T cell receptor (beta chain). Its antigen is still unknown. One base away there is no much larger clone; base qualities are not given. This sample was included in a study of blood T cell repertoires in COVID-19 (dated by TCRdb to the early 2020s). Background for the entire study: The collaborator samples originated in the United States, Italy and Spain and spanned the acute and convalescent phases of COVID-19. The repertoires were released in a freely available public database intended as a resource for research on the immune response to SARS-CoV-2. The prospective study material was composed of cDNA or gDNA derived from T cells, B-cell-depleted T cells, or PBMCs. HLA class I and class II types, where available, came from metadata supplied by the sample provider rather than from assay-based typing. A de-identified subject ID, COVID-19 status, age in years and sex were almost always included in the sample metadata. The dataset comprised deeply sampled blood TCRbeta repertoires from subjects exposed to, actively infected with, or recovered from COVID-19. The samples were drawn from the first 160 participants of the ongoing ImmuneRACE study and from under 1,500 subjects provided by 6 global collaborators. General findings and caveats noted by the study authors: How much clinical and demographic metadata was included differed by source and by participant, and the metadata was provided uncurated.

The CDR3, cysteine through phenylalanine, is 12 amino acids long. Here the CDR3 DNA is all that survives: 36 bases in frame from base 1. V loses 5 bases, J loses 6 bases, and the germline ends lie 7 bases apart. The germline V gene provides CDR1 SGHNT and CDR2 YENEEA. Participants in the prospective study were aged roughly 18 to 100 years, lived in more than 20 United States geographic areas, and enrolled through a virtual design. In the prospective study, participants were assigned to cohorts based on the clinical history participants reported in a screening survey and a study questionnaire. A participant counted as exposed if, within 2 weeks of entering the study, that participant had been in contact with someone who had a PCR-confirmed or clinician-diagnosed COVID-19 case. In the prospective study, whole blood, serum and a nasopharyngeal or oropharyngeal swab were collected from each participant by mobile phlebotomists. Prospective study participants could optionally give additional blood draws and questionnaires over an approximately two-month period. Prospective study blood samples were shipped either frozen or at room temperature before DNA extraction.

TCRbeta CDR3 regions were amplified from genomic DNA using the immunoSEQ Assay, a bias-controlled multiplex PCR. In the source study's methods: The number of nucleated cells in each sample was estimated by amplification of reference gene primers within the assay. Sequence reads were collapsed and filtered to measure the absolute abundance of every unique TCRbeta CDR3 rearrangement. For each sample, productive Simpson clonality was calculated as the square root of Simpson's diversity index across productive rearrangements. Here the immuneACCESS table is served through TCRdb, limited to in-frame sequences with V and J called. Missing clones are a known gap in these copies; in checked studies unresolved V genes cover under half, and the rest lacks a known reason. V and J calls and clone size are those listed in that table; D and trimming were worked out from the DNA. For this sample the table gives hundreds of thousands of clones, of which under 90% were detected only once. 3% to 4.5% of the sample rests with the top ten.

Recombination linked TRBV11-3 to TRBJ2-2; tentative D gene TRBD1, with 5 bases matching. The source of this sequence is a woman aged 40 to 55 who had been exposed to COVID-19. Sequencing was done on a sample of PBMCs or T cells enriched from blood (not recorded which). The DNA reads TGTGCCAGCAGCCAGGGATCCGGGGAGCTGTTTTTT. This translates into CASSQGSGELFF.